Listed here are 23 T cell receptor beta chains from one sample, sequenced in a study of patients and donors after allogeneic stem cell transplantation. TCRdb analysed the RT-PCR reads with MiXCR anew, one entry per CDR3 protein. The profile shows 200,000 to 250,000 distinct CDR3 sequences, less than 15% of them singletons. Sequenced sample: blood, either unsorted or a sorted T cell fraction (not recorded which). The receptors shown here come from a human donor who was either an allogeneic HSCT recipient or a stem cell or donor lymphocyte infusion donor (not recorded which). It is not recorded whose cells these are; they may come from a transplant donor.

This clonotype was counted only a few times. The chain recombines TRBV30 with TRBJ2-1, with 9 bases lining up with TRBD2. The germline gives CDR1 GTSNPN, CDR2 SVGIG (reference sequence). V was clipped by 6 bases and J by 0 bases; unmatched bases: 3. This CDR3 has 14 amino acids. The chain's CDR3 is CACRREGSYNEQFF. The CDR3 nucleotides are TGTGCCTGCCGGCGGGAGGGCTCCTACAATGAGCAGTTCTTC.

This clonotype was found a few times. V and J are TRBV20-1 and TRBJ2-4; tentative D call: TRBD2 (5 bases). This CDR3 comprises 11 residues. Germline V gene lookup returns CDR1 DFQATT and CDR2 SNEGSKA (reference sequence). The CDR3 DNA sequence: TGCAGCGTTGACAAACGGGGCATTCAGTACTTC. Translation: CSVDKRGIQYF.

The chain is built from TRBV4-1 and TRBJ1-3; the D is unclear. Trimming removed 1 base from V and 2 bases from J, with 6 bases in between. This CDR3 region has 14 residues. From germline, CDR1 is MGHRA and CDR2 YSYEKL. In DNA, the CDR3 is TGCGCCAGCAGCCAAGGCACCCCTGGAAACACCATATATTTT. Protein: CASSQGTPGNTIYF.

This clonotype has ten or more counts. This rearrangement joins TRBV20-1 to TRBJ1-6, with TRBD1 matching 9 bases. CDR1 is DFQATT and CDR2 is SNEGSKA in the germline V gene (reference sequence). CDR3 length: 14 amino acids. Trimming cost V 1 base and J 8 bases; bases outside gene matches: 3. The CDR3, as DNA: TGCAGTGCTAGAGGAACAGGGGGCGATTCACCCCTCCACTTT. It translates to CSARGTGGDSPLHF.

The sample holds a few counts of this clonotype. CDR3 residues: CATSQGGAGETQYF. DNA for the CDR3: TGTGCCACCAGCCAAGGGGGGGCTGGGGAGACCCAGTACTTC. This rearrangement joins TRBV24-1 to TRBJ2-5, with D perhaps matching TRBD2 (7 bases). CDR1 and CDR2 from the germline V gene are KGHDR and SFDVKD. The germline V and J ends were trimmed by 7 bases and 5 bases, with 16 bases remaining between them. The CDR3 is 14 residues long.

The chain combines TRBV11-2 with TRBJ2-3, with D perhaps TRBD2 (6 bases). V was clipped by 1 base and J by 5 bases, with 13 bases between them. CDR1 and CDR2 (germline): SGHAT, FQNNGV. The CDR3 sequence is 15 residues long. CDR3 in amino acids: CASSLGLGGGDTQYF. CDR3 bases: TGTGCCAGCAGCTTAGGACTAGGCGGTGGAGATACGCAGTATTTT.

The gene calls are TRBV7-2 and TRBJ2-7; D may correspond to TRBD1 or TRBD2 (6 bases each). V was cut by 1 base and J by 6 bases, with 13 bases left in between. This CDR3 has 14 amino acids. The germline CDR1 and CDR2 sequences are SGHTA and FQGNSA. The CDR3 DNA reads TGTGCCAGCAGCTTAGAGGGGGGACTCGGCGAGCAGTACTTC. Residues: CASSLEGGLGEQYF.

This clonotype showed up just a few times. The chain recombines TRBV7-8 with TRBJ2-1; a possible D gene is TRBD2 (6 bases). V shed 5 bases and J shed 7 bases, with 15 bases lying between them. The CDR3 is made up of 14 amino acids. The germline gives CDR1 SGHVS, CDR2 FQNEAQ. CDR3 nucleotide sequence: TGTGCCAGCAGCCTCTCCGAGACTAGTAATGAGCAGTTCTTC. Amino acids: CASSLSETSNEQFF. Full variable domain (rest looked up from reference TRBV7-8 and TRBJ2-1): GAGVSQSPRYKVAKRGQDVALRCDPISGHVSLFWYQQALGQGPEFLTYFQNEAQLDKSGLPSDRFFAERPEGSVSTLKIQRTQQEDSAVYLCASSLSETSNEQFFGPGTRLTVL.

The chain is built from TRBV7-8 and TRBJ2-1; 8 bases line up with TRBD2. This CDR3 region has 18 residues. Germline loops: CDR1 SGHVS, CDR2 FQNEAQ. J lost 4 bases, V lost 6 bases, and 17 bases had no gene match. This CDR3 reads CASSFRAGGLTGYNEQFF. The CDR3 DNA is TGTGCCAGCAGTTTTAGGGCGGGGGGACTAACGGGGTACAATGAGCAGTTCTTC.

This clonotype was counted between two and nine times. This chain joins TRBV30 and TRBJ2-5; D possibly matches TRBD1 or TRBD2 (6 bases each). CDR3 length: 14 residues. Germline values: CDR1 GTSNPN, CDR2 SVGIG (reference sequence). Deletions cut 0 bases from V and 2 bases from J, with 10 bases between. In DNA, the CDR3 is TGTGCCTGGAGTGTATGGGGGGCTCAAGAGACCCAGTACTTC. It translates to CAWSVWGAQETQYF.

The chain recombines TRBV5-6 with TRBJ1-4; no reliable D call. CDR3 length: 13 amino acids. Trimming cost V 5 bases and J 5 bases, with 10 bases left between them. Germline values: CDR1 SGHDT, CDR2 YYEEEE. CDR3 loop: CASRKTVNEKLFF. DNA of the CDR3: TGTGCCAGCAGAAAAACAGTCAATGAAAAACTGTTTTTT. The complete variable domain, with remaining parts taken from reference TRBV5-6 and TRBJ1-4, reads DAGVTQSPTHLIKTRGQQVTLRCSPKSGHDTVSWYQQALGQGPQFIFQYYEEEERQRGNFPDRFSGHQFPNYSSELNVNALLLGDSALYLCASRKTVNEKLFFGSGTQLSVL.

This clonotype was detected many times. V and J are TRBV5-6 and TRBJ1-2; 8 nucleotides agree with TRBD1. Trimming took 4 bases from V and 4 from J; bases not matched to a gene: 9. The CDR3 is made up of 15 amino acids. Germline V gene sequence: CDR1 SGHDT, CDR2 YYEEEE. The CDR3 here is CASSGVGQGFYGYTF. The DNA of the CDR3 is TGTGCCAGCAGCGGAGTAGGACAGGGATTCTATGGCTACACCTTC.

At least ten counts were recorded for this clonotype. The chain recombines TRBV5-1 with TRBJ2-3; no clear D. CDR1 and CDR2 from the germline V gene are SGHRS and YFSETQ. CDR3 length equals 15 residues. V lost 0 bases, J lost 1 base, and 9 bases lay in between. CDR3 in DNA: TGCGCCAGCAGCTTGGAAGCGCAAGGCACAGATACGCAGTATTTT. Translation gives CASSLEAQGTDTQYF.

This clonotype came up many times. The J gene is TRBJ2-7, the V gene TRBV7-3, with unresolved D. Germline V gives CDR1 SGHTA, CDR2 FQGTGA. The V end lost 2 bases, the J end lost 0 bases, and 5 bases lay between the germline ends. This CDR3 has 13 amino acids. CDR3 in amino acids: CASSLSNSYEQYF. CDR3 DNA sequence: TGTGCCAGCAGCTTATCGAACTCCTACGAGCAGTACTTC.

In this sample, this clonotype turned up a few times. V usage is TRBV5-1 and J usage is TRBJ2-5, with 11 bases matching TRBD2. After removal of 0 bases from V and 2 bases from J, the junction contained 3 bases not matched to a gene. CDR1 is SGHRS and CDR2 is YFSETQ in the germline V gene. The CDR3 is 16 residues long. The CDR3 here is CASSLGLAGGQETQYF. The CDR3 DNA is TGCGCCAGCAGCTTGGGGCTAGCGGGGGGACAAGAGACCCAGTACTTC.

As DNA, the CDR3 is TGTGCCAGCGGGGACAGCTCTGGAAACACCATATATTTT. This gives the protein CASGDSSGNTIYF. The chain combines TRBV7-2 with TRBJ1-3; 7 bases fit TRBD1. V lost 8 bases and J lost 0; bases outside the gene matches: 1. Germline assignment: CDR1 SGHTA and CDR2 FQGNSA. There are 13 residues in the CDR3.

This clonotype was counted ten times or more. This rearrangement joins TRBV9 to TRBJ2-2; D remains ambiguous. CDR1 and CDR2 from the germline V gene are SGDLS and YYNGEE. Trimming took 2 bases from V and 0 from J, leaving 11 bases between them. The CDR3 contains 16 residues. CDR3 bases: TGTGCCAGCAGCGTCGCGGTAGAAGCGAACACCGGGGAGCTGTTTTTT. It translates to CASSVAVEANTGELFF.

The chain combines TRBV27 with TRBJ2-1; unclear D gene. The CDR3 is 11 amino acids. Germline assignment: CDR1 MNHEY and CDR2 SMNVEV (reference sequence). V dropped 1 base and J dropped 10 bases, with 5 bases sitting between them. The CDR3 spells CASSLYGEQFF. The CDR3 DNA follows: TGTGCCAGCAGTTTATACGGGGAGCAGTTCTTC.

V gene TRBV28 combines with J gene TRBJ1-1; D is uncertain. V was cut by 5 bases and J by 11 bases, with 21 bases left in between. This CDR3 comprises 14 residues. The germline V gene has CDR1 MDHEN and CDR2 SYDVKM. The DNA of the CDR3 is TGTGCCAGCAGTCCCACCCACGCCCGGGCGAGGGCTTTCTTT. It codes for CASSPTHARARAFF.

The chain combines TRBV24-1 with TRBJ2-3; D unresolved. Between the trimmed V and J ends, which lost 0 bases and 1 base, there was a span of 10 bases. In germline, CDR1 is KGHDR, CDR2 SFDVKD. This CDR3 has 16 residues. Here the CDR3 reads CATSDLLGSGTDTQYF. The CDR3 coding sequence is TGTGCCACCAGTGATTTGCTAGGGTCGGGCACAGATACGCAGTATTTT.

This clonotype occurred a few times. The CDR3 loop reads CATSDRISRTQYF. DNA for the CDR3: TGTGCCACCAGTGATCGAATTTCCAGGACCCAGTACTTC. The chain carries TRBV24-1 and TRBJ2-5; D gene ambiguous. V dropped 3 bases and J dropped 7 bases, with 11 bases sitting between them. The CDR3 has 13 amino acids. The germline CDR1 and CDR2 sequences are KGHDR and SFDVKD.

The sample holds many counts of this clonotype. This chain joins TRBV5-1 and TRBJ1-1; D gene ambiguous. The CDR3 sequence is 11 residues long. Per the germline V gene, CDR1 is SGHRS and CDR2 is YFSETQ. The V end was cut by 4 bases, the J end by 2 bases, with 3 bases between. The CDR3 loop is CASSTNTEAFF. The CDR3 DNA follows: TGCGCCAGCAGCACCAACACTGAAGCTTTCTTT. Full variable domain (remainder filled in from reference TRBV5-1 and TRBJ1-1): KAGVTQTPRYLIKTRGQQVTLSCSPISGHRSVSWYQQTPGQGLQFLFEYFSETQRNKGNFPGRFSGRQFSNSRSEMNVSTLELGDSALYLCASSTNTEAFFGQGTRLTVV.

The chain employs TRBV4-1 and TRBJ2-5; D is tentatively TRBD1 or TRBD2 (5 bases each). The V gene lost 3 bases and the J gene lost 2 bases, with 13 bases spanning the gap. The CDR3 has 15 amino acids. Germline loops: CDR1 MGHRA, CDR2 YSYEKL. CDR3 bases: TGCGCCAGCAGCCACCACGGGACCGATCAAGAGACCCAGTACTTC. This codes for CASSHHGTDQETQYF.